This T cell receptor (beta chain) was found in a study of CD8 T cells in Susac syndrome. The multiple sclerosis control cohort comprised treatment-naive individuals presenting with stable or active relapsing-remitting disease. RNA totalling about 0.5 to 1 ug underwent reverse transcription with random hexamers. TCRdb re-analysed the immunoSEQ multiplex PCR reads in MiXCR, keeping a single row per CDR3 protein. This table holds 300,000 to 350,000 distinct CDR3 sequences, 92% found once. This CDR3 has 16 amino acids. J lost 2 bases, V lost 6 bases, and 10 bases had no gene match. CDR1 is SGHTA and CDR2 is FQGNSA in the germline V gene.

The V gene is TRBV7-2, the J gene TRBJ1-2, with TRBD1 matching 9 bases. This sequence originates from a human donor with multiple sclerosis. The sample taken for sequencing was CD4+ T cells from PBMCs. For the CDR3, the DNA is TGTGCCAGCAGACTAGGGACCGGGACAGGGAACTATGGCTACACCTTC. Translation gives CASRLGTGTGNYGYTF.